One and the same sample provided the 32 T cell receptor beta chains below, sequenced in a study of T cells in pancreatic ductal adenocarcinoma. Method: immunoSEQ multiplex PCR; TCRdb's copy keeps in-frame clones and lacks some. The sample holds roughly 100,000 clones, nearly 95% seen once. No neoadjuvant therapy was given to the selected pancreatic ductal adenocarcinoma patients before their surgery. The specimen sequenced was PBMCs. The receptors derive from a human donor with pancreatic ductal adenocarcinoma.

The chain employs TRBV19 and TRBJ2-7; TRBD2 might be the D (6 bases). This CDR3 has 13 amino acids. Germline V gene sequence: CDR1 LNHDA, CDR2 SQIVND (reference sequence). Trimming left V 6 bases short and J 0 bases short, with 9 bases between. As DNA, the CDR3 is TGTGCCAGTAGGAGGACTAACTCCTACGAGCAGTACTTC. It codes for CASRRTNSYEQYF.

V usage is TRBV7-8 and J usage is TRBJ2-1; TRBD2 might be the D (6 bases). V lost 3 bases to trimming and J lost 4 bases, with 10 bases between them. This CDR3 spans 14 amino acids. CDR1 and CDR2 from the germline V gene are SGHVS and FQNEAQ. The CDR3 DNA sequence: TGTGCCAGCAGCTTCTCTAGCGTATACAATGAGCAGTTCTTC. Protein sequence: CASSFSSVYNEQFF.

The count of this clone is one. V gene TRBV10-3 combines with J gene TRBJ1-5, with TRBD1 as a possible D gene (5 bases). This CDR3 region has 17 residues. V dropped 4 bases and J dropped 10 bases, with 26 bases sitting between them. Germline CDR1 ENHRY, CDR2 SYGVKD. CDR3 loop: CAISAQTATQGYAPQHF. Here the CDR3 DNA reads TGTGCCATCAGTGCCCAGACAGCGACCCAGGGATATGCCCCCCAGCATTTT.

The gene calls are TRBV23-1 and TRBJ2-3; perhaps TRBD2 as D (5 bases). TRBV23-1 is an ORF; its function is uncertain. Trimming cost V 7 bases and J 6 bases, with 20 bases left between them. The CDR3 loop spans 15 amino acids. The DNA of the CDR3 is TGCGCCAGCACTAGAGGCGGGTACATACCGGATACGCAGTATTTT. Translated, it gives CASTRGGYIPDTQYF.

This rearrangement joins TRBV4-2 to TRBJ2-7; the match to TRBD2 covers 8 bases. The length of the CDR3 is 14 residues. The trim removed 4 bases at V and 5 bases at J, leaving 7 bases unmatched. In germline, CDR1 is LGHNA, CDR2 YNFKEQ. The CDR3 protein is CASSLLAGSDEQYF. The CDR3 DNA follows: TGTGCCAGCAGCCTCCTAGCGGGCTCGGACGAGCAGTACTTC.

The chain combines TRBV5-1 with TRBJ2-7; 10 bases are shared with TRBD1. This CDR3 spans 15 amino acids. Germline V gene lookup returns CDR1 SGHRS and CDR2 YFSETQ. J was trimmed by 7 bases and V by 5 bases; bases with no gene match: 12. CDR3 sequence: CASSPSGTGDREQYF. The CDR3 region has the DNA TGCGCCAGCAGTCCCTCCGGGACAGGGGATAGGGAGCAGTACTTC.

The chain combines TRBV7-2 with TRBJ2-3; no clear D. This CDR3 contains 14 residues. From germline, CDR1 is SGHTA and CDR2 FQGNSA. Trimming shortened V by 5 bases and J by 6 bases, and 15 bases separated the two germline ends. CDR3 DNA: TGTGCCAGCAGCCCAACTCCTTTTTGGGATACGCAGTATTTT. Translating it yields CASSPTPFWDTQYF.

The chain joins TRBV7-3 to TRBJ2-2; tentative D call: TRBD2 (5 bases). This CDR3 is 17 amino acids long. Trimming took off 1 base at V and 5 bases at J, with 17 bases between the two ends. CDR1 and CDR2 (germline): SGHTA, FQGTGA. CDR3 nucleotide sequence: TGTGCCAGCAGCTTAAGAGCCGACGGATGGAGGACCGGGGAGCTGTTTTTT. Its protein is CASSLRADGWRTGELFF.

DNA of the CDR3: TGTGCCTCAGCCCCCGGTAGCGCAGATACGCAGTATTTT. Translating it yields CASAPGSADTQYF. This chain links TRBV7-2 with TRBJ2-3; a possible D gene is TRBD2 (5 bases). The CDR3 length is 13 residues. The V end was cut by 11 bases, the J end by 4 bases, with 16 bases between. Germline V gene sequence: CDR1 SGHTA, CDR2 FQGNSA.

The CDR3 DNA follows: TGCAGCGTTGAACCCGGGACTAGCAATTATCGTGAGCAGTTCTTC. Protein sequence: CSVEPGTSNYREQFF. The V gene is TRBV29-1, the J gene TRBJ2-1, with 9 bases matching TRBD2. V trimming: 2 bases; J trimming: 9 bases; junction bases outside the gene matches: 11. The germline V gene has CDR1 SQVTM and CDR2 ANQGSEA. The CDR3 totals 15 residues.

V is TRBV28 and J is TRBJ1-2, with D perhaps TRBD1 (6 bases). Germline V lookup: CDR1 MDHEN, CDR2 SYDVKM. This CDR3 spans 13 amino acids. V was trimmed by 8 bases and J by 6 bases, leaving 16 bases between them. In DNA form, the CDR3 reads TGTGCCAGCTACACAGGGCCGTCGGATGGCTACACCTTC. Translation gives CASYTGPSDGYTF.

This chain connects TRBV19 to TRBJ2-5, with 9 nucleotides matching TRBD2. V was pared by 7 bases and J by 2 bases, with 2 bases of the junction left unmatched. CDR1 is LNHDA, CDR2 SQIVND, per germline (reference sequence). The CDR3 runs to 13 residues. CDR3 sequence: CASMTSGQETQYF. CDR3 nucleotides: TGTGCCAGTATGACTAGCGGACAAGAGACCCAGTACTTC.

This chain connects TRBV28 to TRBJ2-1, with 10 bases identical to TRBD2. The V gene end was trimmed by 6 bases and the J gene end by 3 bases; junction bases not matched to a gene: 2. The CDR3 has 14 amino acids. The germline CDR1 and CDR2 sequences are MDHEN and SYDVKM. The CDR3 DNA follows: TGTGCCAGCAGGCTAGCGGGAGTCTACAATGAGCAGTTCTTC. This gives the protein CASRLAGVYNEQFF.

The chain is built from TRBV18 and TRBJ2-3; D perhaps matches TRBD2 (7 bases). Trimming shortened V by 2 bases and J by 2 bases, and 14 bases separated the two germline ends. CDR1 KGHSH and CDR2 LQKENI come from the germline V gene. The CDR3 covers 16 residues. Written as DNA, the CDR3 is TGTGCCAGCTCACCATTCCCCGGGGGGCACACAGATACGCAGTATTTT. Its translation: CASSPFPGGHTDTQYF.

The chain couples TRBV6-4 to TRBJ2-3, with 7 positions matching TRBD1. With V trimmed by 3 bases and J by 4 bases, 4 bases remained unmatched. The germline gives CDR1 MRHNA, CDR2 SNTAGT. The length of the CDR3 is 14 residues. For the CDR3, the DNA is TGTGCCAGCAGTGAAAGACAGGGCTCAGATACGCAGTATTTT. Its protein is CASSERQGSDTQYF.

The V and J genes are TRBV5-6 and TRBJ2-3; 7 bases agree with TRBD2. This CDR3 has 15 amino acids. Germline V gene lookup returns CDR1 SGHDT and CDR2 YYEEEE. Losses at the gene ends were 4 bases for V and 3 bases for J; bases not matched to a gene: 8. CDR3 region: CASSLGGEGTDTQYF. The CDR3 region has the DNA TGTGCCAGCAGCCTTGGTGGGGAGGGAACAGATACGCAGTATTTT. The variable domain in full, with the rest retrieved from reference TRBV5-6 and TRBJ2-3, is DAGVTQSPTHLIKTRGQQVTLRCSPKSGHDTVSWYQQALGQGPQFIFQYYEEEERQRGNFPDRFSGHQFPNYSSELNVNALLLGDSALYLCASSLGGEGTDTQYFGPGTRLTVL.

J is TRBJ1-3 and V is TRBV28, with no clear D. The germline V and J ends were trimmed by 3 bases and 8 bases, with 14 bases remaining between them. There are 14 residues in the CDR3. Germline V gene lookup returns CDR1 MDHEN and CDR2 SYDVKM. CDR3 amino acids: CASSFGGSEDTIYF. In DNA, the CDR3 is TGTGCCAGCAGTTTTGGAGGGTCTGAGGACACCATATATTTT. The whole variable domain, filled in from reference TRBV28 and TRBJ1-3, reads DVKVTQSSRYLVKRTGEKVFLECVQDMDHENMFWYRQDPGLGLRLIYFSYDVKMKEKGDIPEGYSVSREKKERFSLILESASTNQTSMYLCASSFGGSEDTIYFGEGSWLTVV.

The V call is TRBV28, the J call TRBJ2-7; no definite D call. Germline V CDR1 and CDR2: MDHEN, SYDVKM. Trimming stripped 5 bases from V and 5 bases from J, with 10 bases between. CDR3 length: 12 residues. CDR3 DNA sequence: TGTGCCAGCAGTGCCGGGTTCGACGAGCAGTACTTC. It codes for CASSAGFDEQYF.

This clone occurred once. This rearrangement joins TRBV7-2 to TRBJ2-7; no reliable D call. Trimming shortened V by 1 base and J by 0 bases, and 10 bases separated the two germline ends. The CDR3 loop spans 15 amino acids. Germline CDR1 and CDR2: SGHTA and FQGNSA. CDR3 bases: TGTGCCAGCAGCTTAGGCTACCAATCCTCCTACGAGCAGTACTTC. Translated: CASSLGYQSSYEQYF.

The rearrangement joins TRBV27 to TRBJ2-7, with D unclear. The V gene lost 3 bases and the J gene lost 0 bases, with 15 bases spanning the gap. Per the germline V gene, CDR1 is MNHEY and CDR2 is SMNVEV (reference sequence). The CDR3 length is 16 residues. The CDR3 reads CASSFSVQSSSYEQYF. CDR3 coding DNA: TGTGCCAGCAGTTTTAGTGTACAGTCGAGCTCCTACGAGCAGTACTTC.

The chain links TRBV19 to TRBJ1-4; 8 bases match TRBD1. Germline assignment: CDR1 LNHDA and CDR2 SQIVND (reference sequence). J lost 10 bases, V lost 5 bases, and 6 bases had no gene match. The CDR3 runs to 13 residues. CDR3 DNA: TGTGCCAGTAGTCTTTCCGACAGGGGAAAACTGTTTTTT. This gives the protein CASSLSDRGKLFF.

This sequence joins TRBV5-1 and TRBJ2-1, with 14 bases aligning to TRBD2. The CDR3 is 16 amino acids. Germline V lookup: CDR1 SGHRS, CDR2 YFSETQ. V was clipped by 4 bases and J by 8 bases; unmatched bases: 8. The chain's CDR3 is CASSPGTSGRSHEQFF. In DNA form, the CDR3 reads TGCGCCAGCAGCCCGGGGACTAGCGGGAGAAGCCATGAGCAGTTCTTC. The whole variable domain, remainder taken from reference TRBV5-1 and TRBJ2-1, is KAGVTQTPRYLIKTRGQQVTLSCSPISGHRSVSWYQQTPGQGLQFLFEYFSETQRNKGNFPGRFSGRQFSNSRSEMNVSTLELGDSALYLCASSPGTSGRSHEQFFGPGTRLTVL.

The chain is built from TRBV7-9 and TRBJ1-1; D unclear. The germline V and J ends were trimmed by 7 bases and 3 bases, with 18 bases remaining between them. Germline lookup yields CDR1 SEHNR and CDR2 FQNEAQ (reference sequence). CDR3 length equals 15 residues. The CDR3 here is CASIPGWVGDTEAFF. The CDR3 DNA follows: TGTGCCAGCATCCCGGGATGGGTTGGCGACACTGAAGCTTTCTTT.

The chain uses TRBV5-6 and TRBJ2-1; TRBD2 matches 12 bases. Germline values: CDR1 SGHDT, CDR2 YYEEEE. Unmatched junction bases numbered 8, after V lost 0 bases and J lost 10 bases. This CDR3 contains 16 residues. The chain's CDR3 is CASSLVTSGSGEEQFF. DNA for the CDR3: TGTGCCAGCAGCTTGGTGACTAGCGGGAGTGGAGAGGAGCAGTTCTTC.

The rearrangement uses TRBV5-1 and TRBJ1-4; no clear D. Germline V gene data show CDR1 as SGHRS and CDR2 as YFSETQ. This CDR3 is built from 11 residues. V lost 4 bases and J lost 7, with 5 bases in between. CDR3 bases: TGCGCCAGCAGCCCGGGTGAAAAACTGTTTTTT. Translating it yields CASSPGEKLFF.

The chain couples TRBV9 to TRBJ2-1, with 7 bases that match TRBD2. Germline V gene lookup returns CDR1 SGDLS and CDR2 YYNGEE. The CDR3 is made up of 12 amino acids. The junction had 3 bases not matched to a gene; V was cut back by 3 bases and J by 9 bases. The CDR3 protein is CASSAIAGEQFF. CDR3 DNA: TGTGCCAGCAGCGCCATAGCGGGTGAGCAGTTCTTC. Full variable domain (rest looked up from reference TRBV9 and TRBJ2-1): DSGVTQTPKHLITATGQRVTLRCSPRSGDLSVYWYQQSLDQGLQFLIQYYNGEERAKGNILERFSAQQFPDLHSELNLSSLELGDSALYFCASSAIAGEQFFGPGTRLTVL.

The rearrangement uses TRBV7-2 and TRBJ2-7, with 7 positions matching TRBD2. This CDR3 is built from 15 residues. Germline CDR1 reads SGHTA; CDR2 reads FQGNSA. With 7 bases clipped from V and 7 bases from J, the junction kept 16 bases outside the gene matches. The CDR3 DNA reads as TGTGCCAGCACCCCGCCGGGGGAGGGCCAGGGAGAGCAGTACTTC. Protein product: CASTPPGEGQGEQYF.

The CDR3 is CASATGANYEQYF. The CDR3 DNA is TGTGCCAGCGCCACAGGGGCCAACTACGAGCAGTACTTC. The chain employs TRBV27 and TRBJ2-7; 7 nucleotides match TRBD1. Germline lookup yields CDR1 MNHEY and CDR2 SMNVEV (reference sequence). The CDR3 length is 13 residues. Trimming took 8 bases from V and 3 from J; bases not matched to a gene: 7.

The chain employs TRBV19 and TRBJ1-1; D is unresolved. Trimming took 7 bases from V and 0 from J, leaving 9 bases between them. The germline V gene encodes CDR1 LNHDA and CDR2 SQIVND (reference sequence). This CDR3 is built from 13 residues. This CDR3 reads CASTPLLNTEAFF. The CDR3 DNA follows: TGTGCCAGTACCCCACTGTTGAACACTGAAGCTTTCTTT. The full variable domain, its missing parts supplied by reference TRBV19 and TRBJ1-1, is DGGITQSPKYLFRKEGQNVTLSCEQNLNHDAMYWYRQDPGQGLRLIYYSQIVNDFQKGDIAEGYSVSREKKESFPLTVTSAQKNPTAFYLCASTPLLNTEAFFGQGTRLTVV.

This clone was picked up one time. The chain joins TRBV29-1 to TRBJ2-7; D perhaps matches TRBD2 (6 bases). CDR3 length equals 11 residues. The V gene's germline CDR1 is SQVTM and CDR2 ANQGSEA. V lost 5 bases, J lost 3 bases, and 8 bases lay in between. In nucleotides, the CDR3 is TGCAGCGTTCTGACTAGCTACGAGCAGTACTTC. Translating it yields CSVLTSYEQYF.

This chain uses TRBV5-4 with TRBJ2-5, with a weak D call TRBD1 (5 bases). V was clipped by 3 bases and J by 4 bases, with 16 bases between them. The CDR3 is made up of 15 amino acids. From germline, CDR1 is SGHNT and CDR2 YYREEE (reference sequence). In DNA, the CDR3 is TGTGCCAGCAGCTACCAGACAGCCGGTCTAGAGACCCAGTACTTC. Amino acid sequence: CASSYQTAGLETQYF. The variable domain in full, with the rest retrieved from reference TRBV5-4 and TRBJ2-5, is ETGVTQSPTHLIKTRGQQVTLRCSSQSGHNTVSWYQQALGQGPQFIFQYYREEENGRGNFPPRFSGLQFPNYSSELNVNALELDDSALYLCASSYQTAGLETQYFGPGTRLLVL.

This chain joins TRBV18 and TRBJ2-1; TRBD2 agrees at 11 bases. This CDR3 has 15 amino acids. The germline V gene encodes CDR1 KGHSH and CDR2 LQKENI. The trim removed 2 bases at V and 6 bases at J, leaving 3 bases unmatched. The CDR3 nucleotides read TGTGCCAGCTCACCAGGGCTAGCGGGAGGCAATGAGCAGTTCTTC. Protein sequence: CASSPGLAGGNEQFF.